Ten or more counts support the clone carrying this T cell receptor beta chain. Germline CDR1 and CDR2: MNHEY and SVGEGT. CDR3 size: 13 residues. The germline V and J ends were trimmed by 6 bases and 10 bases, with 18 bases remaining between them. The data derive from a study of T cells in Graves' hyperthyroidism and ophthalmopathy. Study summary: Once the initial diagnosis was made, peripheral blood was obtained before any treatment.

Amplification targeted TCR beta CDR3 regions from RNA transcripts. HTBI primers drove first-round RT-PCR of the TCR CDR3. TCRdb redid the calling of the multiplex PCR reads with MiXCR, one entry per CDR3 protein. In the table there are 300,000 to 400,000 distinct CDR3 sequences, approximately 14% of which are singletons. The authors deemed Graves' hyperthyroidism stable absent ophthalmopathy progression within 18 months. Hyperthyroidism in the patients, aged 18 to 65, was newly diagnosed and under 2 months in duration. The authors took PBMCs from roughly 9.3 ml fresh peripheral blood. The V call is TRBV6-2 or TRBV6-3, the J call TRBJ1-1; tentative D call: TRBD1 (6 bases). The origin of this receptor is a woman aged 25 to 39 with Graves' hyperthyroidism. Material: blood. The CDR3 here is CASRYRDPQRAFF. DNA of the CDR3: TGTGCCAGCAGATACAGGGATCCACAGCGAGCTTTCTTT.